The 29 T cell receptor beta chains in this list originate from one sample, sequenced in a study of T cell repertoires in cytomegalovirus infection. Their target antigens are unknown. TCRdb ran MiXCR on the reads and lists one entry per CDR3 protein. The table shows approximately 910,000 distinct CDR3 sequences, with around a third occurring only once. Sequences were derived from cultured CD8+ T cells from PBMCs, sampled from culture after CMV antigen stimulation. These receptors were obtained from a human donor in good health (CMV status not recorded). Some clones in this sample may be carry-over from other donors' samples.

This chain joins TRBV7-9 and TRBJ1-2; 7 nucleotides line up with TRBD1. This CDR3 comprises 12 residues. Germline values: CDR1 SEHNR, CDR2 FQNEAQ (reference sequence). V shed 10 bases and J 8 bases; nucleotides not matched to a gene: 10. The CDR3 region is CATPSEGAGYTF. CDR3 DNA: TGTGCCACCCCTAGTGAGGGGGCGGGCTACACCTTC.

V gene TRBV7-9 combines with J gene TRBJ2-7; D might be TRBD1 (6 bases). This CDR3 contains 13 residues. Germline-derived CDR1 and CDR2 are SEHNR and FQNEAQ (reference sequence). Deletions cut 5 bases from V and 4 bases from J, with 12 bases between. The CDR3 reads CASSRGGTYEQYV. The DNA of the CDR3 is TGTGCCAGCAGCCGAGGGGGAACTTACGAGCAGTACGTC.

The J gene is TRBJ1-5, the V gene TRBV5-1, with D tentatively TRBD1 (6 bases). V was shortened by 1 base and J by 0 bases, with 8 bases between the two germline ends. The germline V gene encodes CDR1 SGHRS and CDR2 YFSETQ. There are 15 residues in the CDR3. CDR3 sequence (DNA): TGCGCCAGCAGCTTGAGGGGGGCTAGCAATCAGCCCCAGCATTTT. This encodes CASSLRGASNQPQHF.

The rearrangement joins TRBV6-2 or TRBV6-3 to TRBJ1-1, with TRBD1 as a possible D gene (6 bases). With 4 bases removed from V and 1 base from J, the gap between germline ends came to 16 bases. This CDR3 has 16 amino acids. The germline gives CDR1 MNHEY, CDR2 SVGEGT. The CDR3 sequence: CASSSIIPTGNTEAFF. Here the CDR3 DNA reads TGTGCCAGCAGTTCAATTATCCCGACAGGGAACACTGAAGCTTTCTTT.

In its sample, this clonotype was seen a few times. The chain recombines TRBV11-2 with TRBJ2-7; TRBD2 matches 7 bases. The CDR3 consists of 16 residues. Germline CDR1 SGHAT, CDR2 FQNNGV. J was trimmed by 4 bases and V by 3 bases; bases with no gene match: 12. The CDR3 bases are TGTGCCAGCAGCTTTGTACACGGATTCGGGGGGTACGAGCAGTACGTC. It encodes CASSFVHGFGGYEQYV.

This clonotype was recorded at least ten times. The chain links TRBV7-9 to TRBJ2-1; 7 nucleotides agree with TRBD2. Germline V gene data show CDR1 as SEHNR and CDR2 as FQNEAQ (reference sequence). This CDR3 contains 20 residues. J was trimmed by 2 bases and V by 4 bases; bases with no gene match: 20. CDR3 loop: CASSSRLRAAGGTTYNEQFF. In DNA form, the CDR3 reads TGTGCCAGCAGCTCCCGGCTAAGAGCGGCGGGCGGGACTACCTACAATGAGCAGTTCTTC.

This chain links TRBV19 with TRBJ2-1; D unclear. This CDR3 is built from 17 residues. CDR1 LNHDA and CDR2 SQIVND come from the germline V gene (reference sequence). Trimming shortened V by 1 base and J by 0 bases, and 13 bases separated the two germline ends. The CDR3 region has the DNA TGTGCCAGTAGTATAGGGGTCGGCTCTAGCTCCTACAATGAGCAGTTCTTC. Translated, it gives CASSIGVGSSSYNEQFF.

The chain uses TRBV12-5 and TRBJ2-1; the match to TRBD1 covers 12 bases. The CDR3 is made up of 16 amino acids. Germline loops: CDR1 LGHNT, CDR2 FRNRAP. V shed 5 bases and J 8 bases; nucleotides not matched to a gene: 10. The CDR3 here is CASGSRDRGRIDEQFF. CDR3 nucleotide sequence: TGTGCTAGTGGTAGCCGGGACAGGGGGCGCATCGATGAGCAGTTCTTC. The full variable domain, completed using reference TRBV12-5 and TRBJ2-1, is DARVTQTPRHKVTEMGQEVTMRCQPILGHNTVFWYRQTMMQGLELLAYFRNRAPLDDSGMPKDRFSAEMPDATLATLKIQPSEPRDSAVYFCASGSRDRGRIDEQFFGPGTRLTVL.

The sample holds many counts of this clonotype. The rearrangement joins TRBV12-3 or TRBV12-4 to TRBJ1-1, with no clear D. The ends were cut back, 6 bases at V and 3 bases at J, with 14 bases in the middle. The CDR3 has 14 amino acids. The CDR3 coding sequence is TGTGCCAGCAGGGCTTGGCAACGCGACACTGAAGCTTTCTTT. Translating it yields CASRAWQRDTEAFF.

This clonotype came up many times. The chain is built from TRBV7-2 and TRBJ2-3; 8 bases map to TRBD1. V lost 6 bases and J lost 2; bases outside the gene matches: 7. This CDR3 has 15 amino acids. Germline CDR1 reads SGHTA; CDR2 reads FQGNSA. The CDR3 reads CASRADRGLTDTQYF. The CDR3 DNA is TGTGCCAGCAGGGCAGACAGGGGCCTCACAGATACGCAGTATTTT.

The sample holds a few counts of this clonotype. J is TRBJ2-1 and V is TRBV27; 9 nucleotides match TRBD2. This CDR3 region has 14 residues. The germline V gene encodes CDR1 MNHEY and CDR2 SMNVEV (reference sequence). The V segment lost 3 bases and the J segment 8 bases; nucleotides outside the gene matches: 5. For the CDR3, the DNA is TGTGCCAGCAGTTTGAGCGGGGGGTTATATGAGCAGTTCTTC. This gives the protein CASSLSGGLYEQFF.

This clonotype was recorded a few times. The gene calls are TRBV6-1 and TRBJ2-7, with TRBD2 matching over 13 bases. CDR3 size: 16 residues. Germline CDR1 reads MNHNS; CDR2 reads SASEGT. V shed 5 bases and J 5 bases; nucleotides not matched to a gene: 9. The CDR3 DNA is TGTGCCAGCAGTCCTGGGACTAGCGGGGCCCCCCACGAGCAGTACTTC. As protein: CASSPGTSGAPHEQYF.

Only a few counts were recorded for this clonotype. This chain uses TRBV12-3 or TRBV12-4 with TRBJ1-2; tentatively, D is TRBD1 (6 bases). V shed 4 bases and J shed 9 bases, with 18 bases lying between them. The CDR3 has 14 residues. DNA for the CDR3: TGTGCCAGCAGTTGGGCCGGGGGCCCTCATAGCTACACCTTC. Translated, it gives CASSWAGGPHSYTF.

Written as DNA, the CDR3 is TGTGCCAGCAGCTTAGCGCCAAACAGGGAGCAGTACGTC. Translated: CASSLAPNREQYV. The V call is TRBV7-8, the J call TRBJ2-7; D is possibly TRBD1 (5 bases). CDR1 is SGHVS, CDR2 FQNEAQ, per germline. This CDR3 contains 13 residues. The germline V and J ends were trimmed by 0 bases and 7 bases, with 10 bases remaining between them.

V is TRBV15 and J is TRBJ2-7, with 7 bases identical to TRBD1. The ends lost 4 bases at V and 4 bases at J; junction bases unmatched: 10. The CDR3 is 15 residues long. The V gene's germline CDR1 is LNHNV and CDR2 YYDKDF (reference sequence). As DNA, the CDR3 is TGTGCCACCAGCACCAGACGAGGGGGCGAGTACGAGCAGTACTTC. This codes for CATSTRRGGEYEQYF.

V is TRBV27 and J is TRBJ1-6; 7 positions match TRBD1. Germline V gene lookup returns CDR1 MNHEY and CDR2 SMNVEV (reference sequence). The CDR3 contains 15 residues. Germline trimming cut 6 bases from V and 7 bases from J; bases unmatched to any gene: 9. DNA of the CDR3: TGTGCCAGCAGGACACCGGAACAGGGGAATTCACCCCTCCACTTT. Translating it yields CASRTPEQGNSPLHF.

In DNA, the CDR3 is TGTGCCAGCAGTTACCCCGACAGCCCCTACGAGCAGTACTTC. Translation: CASSYPDSPYEQYF. The rearrangement uses TRBV6-6 and TRBJ2-7, with D possibly being TRBD1 (5 bases). This CDR3 contains 14 residues. Germline CDR1 reads MNHNY; CDR2 reads SVGAGI (reference sequence). V was trimmed by 2 bases and J by 2 bases, leaving 10 bases between them.

This clonotype has at least ten counts. The V and J genes are TRBV7-6 and TRBJ1-3, with D hard to call. The CDR3 runs to 13 residues. V shed 2 bases and J shed 1 base, with 3 bases lying between them. Germline CDR1 SGHVS, CDR2 FNYEAQ. In DNA, the CDR3 is TGTGCCAGCAGCTTAAATTCTGGAAACACCATATATTTT. Translating gives CASSLNSGNTIYF.

The chain recombines TRBV28 with TRBJ2-2; TRBD1 might be the D (6 bases). Trimming pared 3 bases from V and 3 bases from J, leaving 11 bases between. The CDR3 runs 15 residues. Germline V CDR1 and CDR2: MDHEN, SYDVKM. Here the CDR3 reads CASSFRGRDTGELFF. For the CDR3, the DNA is TGTGCCAGCAGTTTCAGGGGTAGGGACACCGGGGAGCTGTTTTTT.

On this clonotype: A clone one base away is much larger, so this may be a read error. The V gene is TRBV12-3 or TRBV12-4, the J gene TRBJ2-1, with D uncertain. Trimming left V 6 bases short and J 3 bases short, with 21 bases between. This CDR3 has 17 amino acids. This CDR3 reads CASREGRLTYNYNEQFF. The CDR3 nucleotides are TGTGCCAGCAGGGAAGGCCGCCTGACCTACAACTACAATGAGCAGTTCTTC.

The V and J genes are TRBV4-1 and TRBJ2-1; the match to TRBD1 covers 8 bases. The germline CDR1 and CDR2 sequences are MGHRA and YSYEKL. This CDR3 has 16 amino acids. J was trimmed by 6 bases and V by 0 bases; bases with no gene match: 7. Written as DNA, the CDR3 is TGCGCCAGCAGCCAAGATCCCACGACAGGGGCCAATGAGCAGTTCTTC. The encoded protein is CASSQDPTTGANEQFF.

V and J are TRBV10-2 and TRBJ2-1; D is unclear. There are 14 residues in the CDR3. Trimming shortened V by 11 bases and J by 1 base, and 15 bases separated the two germline ends. Germline V gene data show CDR1 as WSHSY and CDR2 as SAAADI. In DNA, the CDR3 is TGCGCCGTATCATTAGGGCCTTCCTACAATGAGCAGTTCTTC. Its protein product is CAVSLGPSYNEQFF.

Note on this clonotype: A much larger clonotype is one base distant, so this may be a read error. The chain is built from TRBV12-3 or TRBV12-4 and TRBJ2-5; TRBD1 or TRBD2 may be the D gene (6 bases each). With 2 bases removed from V and 4 bases from J, the gap between germline ends came to 8 bases. The CDR3 extends over 13 amino acids. In DNA form, the CDR3 reads TGTGCCAGCAGTTTACGGGGGCTAGAGACCCAGTACTTC. Amino acid sequence: CASSLRGLETQYF.

The V gene is TRBV7-6, the J gene TRBJ1-5; D remains unclear. This CDR3 region has 12 residues. Germline V gene lookup returns CDR1 SGHVS and CDR2 FNYEAQ. The V end was cut by 5 bases, the J end by 6 bases, with 8 bases between. CDR3 sequence (DNA): TGTGCCAGCAGCGGCCCGGGTCAGCCCCAGCATTTT. Amino acids: CASSGPGQPQHF.

V gene TRBV20-1 combines with J gene TRBJ1-6, with D hard to call. CDR1 is DFQATT and CDR2 is SNEGSKA in the germline V gene (reference sequence). V lost 3 bases and J lost 0, with 12 bases in between. This CDR3 has 16 residues. This chain's CDR3 is CSARVPPSSYNSPLHF. CDR3 DNA sequence: TGCAGTGCTAGGGTTCCCCCGAGCTCCTATAATTCACCCCTCCACTTT.

The chain couples TRBV19 to TRBJ1-5, with D unclear. The V and J ends lost 0 bases and 5 bases respectively, with 20 bases between them. CDR1 and CDR2 from the germline V gene are LNHDA and SQIVND (reference sequence). The CDR3 sequence is 18 residues long. The DNA for the CDR3 is TGTGCCAGTAGTATAGATCATGCGGTGGATTGGAGGGATCAGCCCCAGCATTTT. Encoded protein: CASSIDHAVDWRDQPQHF.

This clonotype was counted many times. J is TRBJ2-2 and V is TRBV7-8, with D possibly being TRBD2 (5 bases). Germline V lookup: CDR1 SGHVS, CDR2 FQNEAQ. V lost 8 bases to trimming and J lost 10 bases, with 8 bases between them. This CDR3 spans 10 amino acids. The CDR3 loop is CASSREELFF. The CDR3 DNA reads as TGTGCCAGCTCCCGGGAGGAGCTGTTTTTT.

This clonotype occurred a few times. J is TRBJ1-5 and V is TRBV3-1; 9 bases are shared with TRBD1. The ends lost 2 bases at V and 0 bases at J; junction bases unmatched: 5. Germline V gives CDR1 LGHDT, CDR2 YNNKEL (reference sequence). The CDR3 length is 17 residues. This chain's CDR3 is CASSQQQGAGSNQPQHF. The CDR3 region has the DNA TGTGCCAGCAGCCAACAACAGGGGGCGGGTAGCAATCAGCCCCAGCATTTT.

The J gene is TRBJ1-4, the V gene TRBV3-1; maybe TRBD1 (6 bases). Trimming removed 5 bases from V and 6 bases from J, with 16 bases in between. CDR1 LGHDT and CDR2 YNNKEL come from the germline V gene (reference sequence). The CDR3 has 15 residues. The CDR3 DNA reads TGTGCCAGCAGCTTGCGTTTGAGGGGGGATGAAAAACTGTTTTTT. Its protein product is CASSLRLRGDEKLFF.